These T cell receptor beta chains were read from a single sample in a study of graft-versus-host responses after intestinal transplantation. Sequenced by immunoSEQ multiplex PCR; TCRdb stores in-frame clones only, minus some. The sample lists about 40,000 clones, about 90% seen once, with approximately 2.3% in the top ten. The material was PBMCs, obtained 300 to 330 days after intestinal transplant. These TCRs come from a human patient who received an intestinal transplant, so some T cells may come from the graft donor. The CDR3 runs from the conserved cysteine through the conserved F or W. Fields, in order: J gene, V gene, CDR3 protein.

J: TRBJ1-2; V: TRBV28; CDR3: CASSTLQARTNYGYTF
J: TRBJ2-2; V: TRBV4-1; CDR3: CASSQEGRITGELFF
J: TRBJ1-2; V: TRBV5-1; CDR3: CASSYPRTGFYGYTF
J: TRBJ2-1; V: TRBV25-1; CDR3: CASSTLAGGSYNEQFF
J: TRBJ1-1; V: TRBV6-5; CDR3: CASRPTRGRNTEAFF
J: TRBJ2-5; V: TRBV6-5; CDR3: CASSSEGGGLRWTQYF
J: TRBJ2-2; V: TRBV18; CDR3: CASSRVWAGELFF
J: TRBJ2-7; V: TRBV6-1; CDR3: CASSALSGGSYEQYF
J: TRBJ2-3; V: TRBV30; CDR3: CAWTARGSGRTDTQYF
J: TRBJ1-5; V: TRBV6-5; CDR3: CASSYSGRNQPQHF
J: TRBJ2-2; V: TRBV2; CDR3: CASSEERGFGELFF
J: TRBJ2-7; V: TRBV7-9; CDR3: CASSLAQGVEQYF
J: TRBJ2-7; V: TRBV6-1; CDR3: CASSFRGVGEQYF
J: TRBJ2-7; V: TRBV6-6; CDR3: CASRSPGYYEQYF
J: TRBJ2-3; V: TRBV16; CDR3: CASSQSGPDTQYF
J: TRBJ2-4; V: TRBV28; CDR3: CASSLTSGLNIQYF
J: TRBJ1-2; V: TRBV7-3; CDR3: CASSQSGEHYGYTF
J: TRBJ2-1; V: TRBV9; CDR3: CASSVGGTGLAGAGEQFF
J: TRBJ2-7; V: TRBV18; CDR3: CASSRGGAYEQYF
J: TRBJ2-7; V: TRBV4-1; CDR3: CASSQELAGGEQYF
J: TRBJ1-4; V: TRBV18; CDR3: CASSPRGATNEKLFF
J: TRBJ1-1; V: TRBV6-5; CDR3: CASRPLDRDRTEAFF
J: TRBJ2-7; V: TRBV6-8; CDR3: CASKGNPRLPYEQYF
J: TRBJ2-7; V: TRBV28; CDR3: CASSPASLAGYEQYF
J: TRBJ2-7; V: TRBV6-5; CDR3: CASSTGDRSPYEQYF
J: TRBJ1-3; V: TRBV2; CDR3: CASSEETGNTIYF
J: TRBJ2-3; V: TRBV4-1; CDR3: CASSQALSTDTQYF
J: TRBJ1-2; V: TRBV7-8; CDR3: CASSFAGTGSGYTF
J: TRBJ1-3; V: TRBV6-5; CDR3: CASSFNPGQAADTIYF
J: TRBJ2-1; V: TRBV19; CDR3: CASSLTADRALKGAYNEQFF
J: TRBJ2-7; V: TRBV6-5; CDR3: CASSTGYEQYF
J: TRBJ2-1; V: TRBV12-5; CDR3: CASGLVRGGEQFF
J: TRBJ1-4; V: TRBV4-1; CDR3: CASDLGFGEKLFF
J: TRBJ1-2; V: TRBV29-1; CDR3: CSVDDGSYGYTF
J: TRBJ1-1; V: TRBV25-1; CDR3: CASSEWAGTDPPAFF
J: TRBJ2-2; V: TRBV29-1; CDR3: CSVGGNRNTGELFF
J: TRBJ2-5; V: TRBV18; CDR3: CASSPGGRGQETQYF
J: TRBJ1-2; V: TRBV4-1; CDR3: CASSQEVIGLSRAYGYTF
J: TRBJ1-1; V: TRBV7-3; CDR3: CASSLSQGSPPVTEAFF
J: TRBJ2-7; V: TRBV2; CDR3: CASRFLLTGYEQYF
J: TRBJ1-4; V: TRBV6-1; CDR3: CASSERDPRAINEKLFF
J: TRBJ1-2; V: TRBV5-4; CDR3: CASSLQVPSNYGYTF
J: TRBJ2-1; V: TRBV2; CDR3: CASSEALSLRARNEQFF